A selection of T cell receptor beta chains follows, all from one sample in a study of shared clonotypes between healthy human individuals. The assay was immunoSEQ multiplex PCR, and TCRdb's table has in-frame clones only and misses some. The sample has a few hundred thousand clones; 65% to 70% are singletons. Source material: memory CD4+ T cells sorted from blood. These receptors were taken from a man aged 25 to 45 in good health. Each CDR3 is given with its conserved first and last residue. Each record gives: D gene, clone size, V gene, J gene, CDR3 protein, CDR3 DNA. A D gene is named only where the DNA matches it firmly. Size values are once, few and many counts, or a class for expanded clones, and some rows have none.

TRBD1,NA,TRBV11-2,TRBJ2-7,CASSSLPGQPPYF,TGTGCCAGCAGCTCTTTACCGGGACAGCCACCGTACTTC
NA,once,TRBV6-1,TRBJ2-7,CASGARFYEQYF,TGTGCCAGCGGAGCTAGATTCTACGAGCAGTACTTC
NA,NA,TRBV27,TRBJ2-4,CASSSREAKNIQYF,TGTGCCAGCAGTTCACGTGAAGCCAAAAACATTCAGTACTTC
NA,NA,TRBV1,TRBJ2-3,CTSSLGRSSLLCTDTQYF,TGCACCAGCAGCTTAGGAAGGTCTAGCCTATTGTGCACAGATACGCAGTATTTT
TRBD1,once,TRBV6-1,TRBJ1-2,CASKLATGLNYGYTF,TGTGCCAGCAAACTAGCGACAGGGCTCAACTATGGCTACACCTTC
NA,NA,TRBV28,TRBJ1-1,CASSLQERAFF,TGTGCCAGCAGTTTACAGGAAAGAGCTTTCTTT
NA,NA,TRBV15,TRBJ1-4,CATSRDRQGREKLFF,TGTGCCACCAGCAGAGATCGGCAGGGGAGGGAAAAACTGTTTTTT
NA,NA,TRBV5-1,TRBJ2-7,CASSLGGAGIYEQYF,TGCGCCAGCAGCTTGGGAGGAGCGGGTATCTACGAGCAGTACTTC
TRBD2,few,TRBV2,TRBJ2-5,CASNRGRDRGTQYF,TGTGCCAGCAACCGTGGGAGGGATCGAGGGACCCAGTACTTC
TRBD2,few,TRBV7-2,TRBJ2-5,CASSLESSGIETQYF,TGTGCCAGCAGCTTAGAATCCAGCGGGATTGAGACCCAGTACTTC
TRBD2,NA,TRBV9,TRBJ2-3,CASSVEPAGGQTDTQYF,TGTGCCAGCAGCGTAGAACCCGCGGGAGGGCAAACAGATACGCAGTATTTT
NA,NA,TRBV9,TRBJ2-5,CASSVGVVSDETQYF,TGTGCCAGCAGCGTGGGGGTAGTCTCAGATGAGACCCAGTACTTC
TRBD1,NA,TRBV29-1,TRBJ2-2,CSVDRGNTGELFF,TGCAGCGTCGACAGGGGGAACACCGGGGAGCTGTTTTTT
TRBD1,NA,TRBV5-6,TRBJ2-7,CASSQYIRDRGPYEQYF,TGTGCCAGCAGTCAATATATCCGGGACAGGGGACCCTACGAGCAGTACTTC
NA,few,TRBV2,TRBJ1-2,CASTPEGITGYGYTF,TGTGCCAGCACCCCCGAGGGCATAACGGGGTATGGCTACACCTTC
NA,few,TRBV27,TRBJ2-7,CAAYYEQYF,TGTGCCGCCTACTACGAGCAGTACTTC
NA,NA,TRBV7-8,TRBJ1-1,CASSAKGVLEAFF,TGTGCCAGCAGCGCCAAAGGGGTACTTGAAGCTTTCTTT
NA,NA,TRBV14,TRBJ2-7,CASSQDPGPEQYF,TGTGCCAGCAGCCAAGATCCAGGGCCCGAGCAGTACTTC
NA,NA,TRBV18,TRBJ1-5,CASSRHVNQPQHF,TGTGCCAGCTCGAGACATGTCAATCAGCCCCAGCATTTT
NA,NA,TRBV4-2,TRBJ2-1,CASSRDNEQFF,TGTGCCAGCAGCCGGGACAATGAGCAGTTCTTC
NA,NA,TRBV29-1,TRBJ2-7,CSVGRDIYEQYF,TGCAGCGTTGGCCGGGATATCTACGAGCAGTACTTC
TRBD2,few,TRBV10-3,TRBJ2-7,CATEAGGSLEQYF,TGTGCCACCGAAGCGGGAGGGTCGCTCGAGCAGTACTTC
NA,NA,TRBV9,TRBJ2-5,CASSFGRSPLDETQYF,TGTGCCAGCAGCTTCGGACGGAGTCCTCTCGACGAGACCCAGTACTTC
NA,NA,TRBV21-1,TRBJ1-2,CATPRTGHFGYTF,TGTGCCACCCCCCGAACCGGACATTTTGGCTACACCTTC
NA,few,TRBV27,TRBJ2-5,CASSLSISFQETQYF,TGTGCCAGCAGTTTATCGATTTCCTTTCAAGAGACCCAGTACTTC
NA,NA,TRBV9,TRBJ2-1,CASSVSAWGSHNEQFF,TGTGCCAGCAGCGTATCTGCCTGGGGTAGCCACAATGAGCAGTTCTTC
NA,NA,TRBV18,TRBJ2-7,CASSPPREAEQYF,TGTGCCAGCTCACCCCCGAGGGAAGCCGAGCAGTACTTC
TRBD1,NA,TRBV19,TRBJ2-3,CASSTGGARGTITQYF,TGTGCCAGTTCGACAGGGGGGGCCAGGGGCACAATTACGCAGTATTTT
NA,NA,TRBV28,TRBJ1-4,CASSLEQGQKLFF,TGTGCCAGCAGTTTAGAGCAGGGCCAAAAACTGTTTTTT
TRBD1,few,TRBV11-2,TRBJ2-1,CASSLGTGPYNEQFF,TGTGCCAGCAGCTTAGGGACAGGACCTTACAATGAGCAGTTCTTC
TRBD1,NA,TRBV18,TRBJ2-7,CASSPIQGSYEQYF,TGTGCCAGCTCACCAATACAGGGGAGCTACGAGCAGTACTTC
NA,NA,TRBV7-2,TRBJ2-7,CASSFGAGEQYF,TGTGCCAGCAGCTTCGGGGCGGGCGAGCAGTACTTC
TRBD1,NA,TRBV6-1,TRBJ2-7,CASSLTPGQGYEQYF,TGTGCCAGCAGCCTGACGCCGGGACAGGGGTACGAGCAGTACTTC
NA,NA,TRBV9,TRBJ2-2,CASSPRPPLLANTGELFF,TGTGCCAGCAGCCCAAGGCCCCCTTTACTAGCGAACACCGGGGAGCTGTTTTTT
NA,NA,TRBV6-5,TRBJ2-2,CASSYGSAGGELFF,TGTGCCAGCAGTTACGGCAGCGCGGGCGGGGAGCTGTTTTTT
NA,NA,TRBV25-1,TRBJ1-2,CASSELGGVDGYTF,TGTGCCAGCAGTGAATTAGGGGGAGTCGATGGCTACACCTTC
TRBD2,once,TRBV5-6,TRBJ2-7,CASRRTSGSYEQYF,TGTGCCAGCAGACGTACTAGCGGGAGCTACGAGCAGTACTTC
TRBD2,NA,TRBV5-5,TRBJ2-1,CASSETSGSWNEQFF,TGTGCCAGCAGCGAAACTAGCGGGTCTTGGAATGAGCAGTTCTTC
NA,few,TRBV2,TRBJ2-7,CASSANVYEQYF,TGTGCCAGCAGTGCTAATGTCTACGAGCAGTACTTC
TRBD1,NA,TRBV11-3,TRBJ2-1,CASSLGDRSYEQFF,TGTGCCAGCAGCTTAGGGGACAGGTCATATGAGCAGTTCTTC
TRBD2,few,TRBV4-1,TRBJ2-7,CASSHLARGDYEQYF,TGCGCCAGCAGCCACTTAGCTCGGGGGGATTACGAGCAGTACTTC
NA,once,TRBV27,TRBJ2-7,CASSLSRQASYEQYF,TGTGCCAGCAGTCTCAGCAGACAGGCCTCCTACGAGCAGTACTTC
NA,NA,TRBV21-1,TRBJ2-2,CASSKVLGSTNTGELFF,TGTGCCAGCAGCAAAGTCCTGGGGTCAACGAACACCGGGGAGCTGTTTTTT
TRBD1,NA,TRBV27,TRBJ1-2,CASGQGVGYGYTF,TGTGCCAGTGGACAGGGGGTAGGGTATGGCTACACCTTC
TRBD2,few,TRBV18,TRBJ2-2,CASSLLGLAGTTGELFF,TGTGCCAGCTCACTGCTTGGGCTAGCGGGAACTACCGGGGAGCTGTTTTTT
TRBD1,few,TRBV5-8,TRBJ1-4,CASSSIGGFEEKLFF,TGTGCCAGCAGCTCTATAGGGGGCTTTGAGGAAAAACTGTTTTTT
TRBD1,few,TRBV18,TRBJ2-1,CASSLTQGAHNEQFF,TGTGCCAGCTCACTTACACAGGGGGCCCACAATGAGCAGTTCTTC
TRBD2,NA,TRBV11-3,TRBJ2-1,CASSLVSGRANEQFF,TGTGCCAGCAGCTTGGTGAGCGGGAGGGCCAATGAGCAGTTCTTC
NA,NA,TRBV6-5,TRBJ2-4,CASSYSLSQGANIQYF,TGTGCCAGCAGTTACTCGCTCTCCCAGGGCGCAAACATTCAGTACTTC
NA,NA,TRBV7-9,TRBJ2-7,CASSLTHEQYF,TGTGCCAGCAGCCTGACCCACGAGCAGTACTTC
TRBD1,NA,TRBV6-5,TRBJ2-3,CASSFGTGVGTDTQYF,TGTGCCAGCAGTTTTGGGACAGGGGTTGGCACAGATACGCAGTATTTT
NA,NA,TRBV11-1,TRBJ1-1,CASSPTGAGTEAFF,TGTGCCAGCAGCCCAACCGGGGCCGGCACTGAAGCTTTCTTT
NA,NA,TRBV2,TRBJ1-2,CASSVLARGGYTF,TGTGCCAGCAGTGTCCTCGCAAGGGGGGGCTACACCTTC
TRBD2,once,TRBV4-1,TRBJ2-3,CASSQLAGISTDTQYF,TGCGCCAGCAGCCAACTAGCGGGGATTAGCACAGATACGCAGTATTTT
NA,NA,TRBV29-1,TRBJ1-3,CSVELGNTIYF,TGCAGCGTTGAGCTAGGAAACACCATATATTTT
NA,NA,TRBV2,TRBJ2-4,CASSQSGTKNIQYF,TGTGCCAGCAGCCAAAGTGGAACCAAAAACATTCAGTACTTC
NA,NA,TRBV14,TRBJ2-4,CASSQARSIQYF,TGTGCCAGCAGCCAAGCCCGGTCCATTCAGTACTTC